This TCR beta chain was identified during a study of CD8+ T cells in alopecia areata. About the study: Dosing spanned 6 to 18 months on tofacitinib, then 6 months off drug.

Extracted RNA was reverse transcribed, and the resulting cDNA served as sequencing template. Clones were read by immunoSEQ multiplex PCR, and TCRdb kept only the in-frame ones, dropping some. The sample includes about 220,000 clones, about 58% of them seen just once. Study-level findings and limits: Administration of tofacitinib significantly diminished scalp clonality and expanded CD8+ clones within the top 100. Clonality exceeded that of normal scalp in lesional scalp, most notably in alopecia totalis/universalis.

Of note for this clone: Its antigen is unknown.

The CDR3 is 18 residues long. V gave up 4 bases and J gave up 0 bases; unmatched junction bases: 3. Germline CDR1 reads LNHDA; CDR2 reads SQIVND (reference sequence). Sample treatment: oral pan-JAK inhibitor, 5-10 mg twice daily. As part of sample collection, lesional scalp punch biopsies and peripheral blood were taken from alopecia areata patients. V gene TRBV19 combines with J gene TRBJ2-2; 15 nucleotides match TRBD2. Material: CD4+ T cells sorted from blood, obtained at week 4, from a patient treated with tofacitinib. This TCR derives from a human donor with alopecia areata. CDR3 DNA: TGTGCCAGTAGTAGGGGACTAGCGGGGGGACCGAACACCGGGGAGCTGTTTTTT. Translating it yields CASSRGLAGGPNTGELFF.